The following is a TCR beta chain sequence with its context. The antigen remains undetermined. Other nucleotide sequences in the sample specify the same CDR3. It was with 60 Vbeta and 13 Jbeta primers that the PCR ran. The method was immunoSEQ multiplex PCR; TCRdb's version includes in-frame clones alone and lacks a portion of them. This table holds around 170,000 clones, roughly 82% found once. Trimming removed 0 bases from V and 1 base from J; junction bases left unmatched: 0. Germline V lookup: CDR1 SGHRS, CDR2 YFSETQ. The CDR3 runs 14 residues. There were likely unrecorded immune exposures, though donors were nominally healthy when sampled. The sample comes from a study of cytomegalovirus exposure and HLA in healthy donors. Findings and limits, study-wide: The productive fraction for most TCR beta V segments was about 90% or about 30% in an earlier analysis. Immune exposure was documented only through CMV serostatus. A later analysis associated 15,000 to 20,000 TCR beta sequences with HLA alleles at a 0.05 false discovery rate.

The chain links TRBV5-1 to TRBJ2-5, with 7 bases that match TRBD2. This clonotype was obtained from a man aged 40-49 years in good health and CMV-seronegative. Material: PBMCs. CDR3 protein: CASSLGGGQETQYF. DNA for the CDR3: TGCGCCAGCAGCTTGGGCGGGGGCCAAGAGACCCAGTACTTC.